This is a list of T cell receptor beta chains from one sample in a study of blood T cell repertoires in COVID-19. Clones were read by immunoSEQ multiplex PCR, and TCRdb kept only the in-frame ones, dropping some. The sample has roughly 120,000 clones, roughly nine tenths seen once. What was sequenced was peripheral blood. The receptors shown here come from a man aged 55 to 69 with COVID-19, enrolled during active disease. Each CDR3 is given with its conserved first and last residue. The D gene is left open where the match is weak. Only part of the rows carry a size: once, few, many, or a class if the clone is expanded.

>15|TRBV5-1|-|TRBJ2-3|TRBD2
CASSQNSGGTDTQYF
TGCGCCAGCAGTCAGAATAGCGGGGGCACAGATACGCAGTATTTT
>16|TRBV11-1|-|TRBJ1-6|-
CASSAGPQKRDSPLHF
TGTGCCAGCAGCGCCGGGCCTCAAAAGCGGGATTCACCCCTCCACTTT
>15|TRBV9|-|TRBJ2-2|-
CASSVVGGGTGELFF
TGTGCCAGCAGCGTAGTCGGGGGTGGCACCGGGGAGCTGTTTTTT
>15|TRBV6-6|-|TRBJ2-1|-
CASSYIGTDNSEQFF
TGTGCCAGCAGTTACATCGGGACTGACAACTCTGAGCAGTTCTTC
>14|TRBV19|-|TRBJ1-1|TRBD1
CASTPGQGGPEAFF
TGTGCCAGTACTCCGGGACAGGGGGGACCTGAAGCTTTCTTT
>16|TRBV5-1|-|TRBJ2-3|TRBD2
CASSLAQRGYTDTQYF
TGCGCCAGCAGCTTGGCTCAGCGGGGGTACACAGATACGCAGTATTTT
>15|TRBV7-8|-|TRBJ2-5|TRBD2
CASSPGVAGVETQYF
TGTGCCAGCAGCCCCGGGGTAGCGGGAGTGGAGACCCAGTACTTC
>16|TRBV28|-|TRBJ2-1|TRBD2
CASSYSGPSSYNEQFF
TGTGCCAGCTCGTATAGCGGGCCTAGCTCCTACAATGAGCAGTTCTTC
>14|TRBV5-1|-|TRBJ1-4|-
CASSVDLANEKLFF
TGCGCCAGCAGCGTGGACCTAGCTAATGAAAAACTGTTTTTT
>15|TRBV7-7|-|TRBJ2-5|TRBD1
CASSRRTGEQETQYF
TGTGCTAGCAGCAGACGGACAGGAGAGCAAGAGACCCAGTACTTC
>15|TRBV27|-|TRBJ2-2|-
CASSLTGFGTGELFF
TGTGCCAGCAGTCTGACAGGTTTCGGCACCGGGGAGCTGTTTTTT
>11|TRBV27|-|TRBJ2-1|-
CASSPGDEQFF
TGTGCCAGCAGCCCCGGGGATGAGCAGTTCTTC
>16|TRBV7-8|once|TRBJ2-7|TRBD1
CASSLARRGPQYEQYF
TGTGCCAGCAGCTTAGCGCGAAGGGGGCCCCAGTACGAGCAGTACTTC
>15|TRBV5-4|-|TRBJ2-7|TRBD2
CASSSRGGPLYEQYF
TGTGCCAGCAGCTCCCGGGGAGGGCCACTGTACGAGCAGTACTTC
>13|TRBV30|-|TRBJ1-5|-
CAWSTQVNQPQHF
TGTGCCTGGAGTACCCAGGTCAATCAGCCCCAGCATTTT
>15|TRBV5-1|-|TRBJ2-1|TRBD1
CASSLATGQHNEQFF
TGCGCCAGCAGCTTGGCGACAGGGCAACACAATGAGCAGTTCTTC
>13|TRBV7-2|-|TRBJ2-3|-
CASSLRQADTQYF
TGTGCCAGCAGCTTGAGACAGGCAGATACGCAGTATTTT
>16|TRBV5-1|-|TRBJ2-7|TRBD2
CASSGLAGVPSYEQYF
TGCGCCAGCAGCGGGCTAGCGGGGGTTCCCTCCTACGAGCAGTACTTC
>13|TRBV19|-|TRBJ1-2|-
CASSESGLRGYTF
TGTGCCAGTAGCGAATCGGGGTTGCGTGGCTACACCTTC
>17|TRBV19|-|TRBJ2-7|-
CASSPGGGRGPNDEQYF
TGTGCCAGTAGTCCCGGAGGCGGCAGGGGACCCAATGACGAGCAGTACTTC
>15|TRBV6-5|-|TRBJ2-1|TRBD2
CASRLTSGSGNEQFF
TGTGCCAGCAGGTTAACTAGCGGGAGTGGAAATGAGCAGTTCTTC
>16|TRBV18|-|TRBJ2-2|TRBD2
CASSPLAGGSTGELFF
TGTGCCAGCTCACCACTTGCGGGAGGTAGCACCGGGGAGCTGTTTTTT
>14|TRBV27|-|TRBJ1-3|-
CASSLSYSGNTIYF
TGTGCCAGCAGTTTATCGTACTCTGGAAACACCATATATTTT
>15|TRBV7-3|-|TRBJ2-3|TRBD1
CASSLTGQRPDTQYF
TGTGCCAGCAGCCTCACGGGACAGAGGCCAGATACGCAGTATTTT
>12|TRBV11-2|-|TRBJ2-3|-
CASSLSAGTQYF
TGTGCCAGCAGCTTGTCCGCGGGTACGCAGTATTTT
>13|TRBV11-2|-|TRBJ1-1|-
CASSPIRGTEAFF
TGTGCCAGCAGCCCTATTAGGGGCACTGAAGCTTTCTTT
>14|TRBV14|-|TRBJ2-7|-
CASSRFSRTGEQYF
TGTGCCAGCAGCCGTTTTAGTCGGACTGGCGAGCAGTACTTC
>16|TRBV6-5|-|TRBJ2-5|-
CASSYSSWRVQETQYF
TGTGCCAGCAGTTACTCGAGTTGGAGGGTCCAAGAGACCCAGTACTTC
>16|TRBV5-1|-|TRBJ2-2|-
CASSLRGAENTGELFF
TGCGCCAGCAGCCTCAGGGGAGCAGAGAACACCGGGGAGCTGTTTTTT
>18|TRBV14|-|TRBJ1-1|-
CASSHSTGGNIMNTEAFF
TGTGCCAGCAGTCATTCCACGGGGGGGAACATCATGAACACTGAAGCTTTCTTT
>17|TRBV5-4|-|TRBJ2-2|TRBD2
CASSLGRTSGRTGELFF
TGTGCCAGCAGCTTGGGGCGGACTAGCGGGAGGACCGGGGAGCTGTTTTTT
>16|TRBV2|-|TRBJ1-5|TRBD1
CASSEGTGGRNQPQHF
TGTGCCAGCAGCGAAGGGACAGGGGGTCGCAATCAGCCCCAGCATTTT
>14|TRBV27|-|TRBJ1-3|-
CASSLNGDLNTIYF
TGTGCCAGCAGTTTAAACGGGGACTTGAACACCATATATTTT
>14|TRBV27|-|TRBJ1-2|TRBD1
CASSRDRGRGGYTF
TGTGCCAGCAGCCGGGACAGGGGTAGGGGGGGCTACACCTTC
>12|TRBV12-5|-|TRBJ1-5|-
CASCSSNQPQHF
TGTGCTAGTTGTAGTAGCAATCAGCCCCAGCATTTT
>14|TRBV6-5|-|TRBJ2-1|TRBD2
CAGMTSGTYNEQFF
TGTGCCGGAATGACTAGCGGGACTTACAATGAGCAGTTCTTC
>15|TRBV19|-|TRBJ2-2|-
CASRSGSANTGELFF
TGTGCCAGTAGGTCTGGGAGCGCGAACACCGGGGAGCTGTTTTTT
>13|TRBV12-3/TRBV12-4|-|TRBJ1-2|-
CASREERMRGYTF
TGTGCCAGCAGAGAGGAAAGAATGCGTGGCTACACCTTC
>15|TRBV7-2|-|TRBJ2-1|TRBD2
CASSSTSGYYNEQFF
TGTGCCAGCAGCTCGACTAGCGGATACTACAATGAGCAGTTCTTC
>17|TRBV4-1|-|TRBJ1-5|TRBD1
CASSQVAGGPSNQPQHF
TGCGCCAGCAGCCAAGTCGCAGGGGGGCCTAGCAATCAGCCCCAGCATTTT
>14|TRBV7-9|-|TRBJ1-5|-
CASSLLGAAQPQHF
TGTGCCAGCAGCTTATTAGGGGCAGCTCAGCCCCAGCATTTT
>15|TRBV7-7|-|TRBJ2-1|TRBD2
CASSPTSGPYNEQFF
TGTGCTAGCAGCCCGACTAGCGGACCATACAATGAGCAGTTCTTC
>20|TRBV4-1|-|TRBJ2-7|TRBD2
CASSQDGLAGHIGRSYEQYF
TGCGCCAGCAGCCAAGACGGGCTAGCGGGACACATTGGAAGGTCCTACGAGCAGTACTTC
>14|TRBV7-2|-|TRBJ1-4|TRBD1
CASSGTGGDEKLFF
TGTGCCAGCAGTGGGACAGGGGGCGACGAAAAACTGTTTTTT
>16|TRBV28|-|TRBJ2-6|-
CASRGPLLSGANVLTF
TGTGCCAGCAGGGGGCCTTTACTGAGTGGGGCCAACGTCCTGACTTTC
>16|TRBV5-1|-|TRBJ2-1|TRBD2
CASSARLAGVYNEQFF
TGCGCCAGCAGCGCCCGACTAGCGGGAGTATATAATGAGCAGTTCTTC
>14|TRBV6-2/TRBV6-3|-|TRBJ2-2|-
CASSFSHEAGELFF
TGTGCCAGCAGTTTCAGTCACGAGGCCGGGGAGCTGTTTTTT
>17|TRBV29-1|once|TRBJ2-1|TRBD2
CSVDGLADLSSYNEQFF
TGCAGCGTTGATGGTCTAGCGGATTTAAGCTCCTACAATGAGCAGTTCTTC
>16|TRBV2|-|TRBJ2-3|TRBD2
CASSALLAGGRDTQYF
TGTGCCAGCAGCGCCCTACTAGCGGGAGGGAGAGATACGCAGTATTTT
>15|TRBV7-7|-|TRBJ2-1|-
CASSLGRDSYNEQFF
TGTGCTAGCAGCTTAGGGCGGGACTCCTACAATGAGCAGTTCTTC
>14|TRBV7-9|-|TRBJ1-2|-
CASSPPAAMDGYTF
TGTGCCAGCAGCCCCCCTGCGGCCATGGATGGCTACACCTTC
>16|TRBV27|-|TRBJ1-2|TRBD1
CASSVYRDRGLYGYTF
TGTGCCAGCAGTGTCTATCGGGACAGGGGACTCTATGGCTACACCTTC
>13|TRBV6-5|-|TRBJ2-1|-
CASRLGRYNKQFF
TGTGCCAGCAGACTCGGGAGATACAATAAGCAGTTCTTC